The 28 T cell receptor beta chains listed next were all sequenced from one sample in a study of T-cell reconstitution after alpha-beta-depleted transplantation in children. Unique molecular identifiers featured in how the TCRbeta library was prepared. Via MiXCR, TCRdb re-called the PCR reads, giving one row per CDR3 protein. The sample comprises about 980,000 distinct CDR3 sequences, about 29% of which are singletons, and about 28% rests with the top ten. Specimen: PBMCs, mostly from graft donor cells, collected 360 days after TCRalphabeta/CD19-depleted stem cell transplant. The receptor source for this set is a boy under two years old who had a stem cell transplant for SCID, so the T cells may come from the graft donor.

The V and J genes are TRBV7-9 and TRBJ1-3; possibly TRBD1 for D (5 bases). Germline V gene sequence: CDR1 SEHNR, CDR2 FQNEAQ (reference sequence). The CDR3 has 15 residues. V was clipped by 1 base and J by 4 bases, with 11 bases between them. The DNA of the CDR3 is TGTGCCAGCAGCTTAGACGGGGGATTCGGAAACACCATATATTTT. The encoded protein is CASSLDGGFGNTIYF.

This clonotype showed up many times. The chain uses TRBV13 and TRBJ1-2, with D hard to call. The V gene's germline CDR1 is PRHDT and CDR2 FYEKMQ (reference sequence). V shed 3 bases and J shed 0 bases, with 5 bases lying between them. The CDR3 contains 13 residues. CDR3: CASSLEANYGYTF. The CDR3, as DNA: TGTGCCAGCAGCTTGGAAGCTAACTATGGCTACACCTTC.

The V and J genes are TRBV10-3 and TRBJ2-7; D possibly matches TRBD1 or TRBD2 (5 bases each). Germline V gene sequence: CDR1 ENHRY, CDR2 SYGVKD. Trimming removed 4 bases at V and 4 bases at J, with 14 bases between. The CDR3 length is 14 residues. The chain's CDR3 is CAISVPGGGYEQYF. CDR3 bases: TGTGCCATCAGTGTCCCAGGTGGGGGTTACGAGCAGTACTTC.

The chain joins TRBV29-1 to TRBJ2-1, with D hard to call. This CDR3 is 12 amino acids long. The germline V gene encodes CDR1 SQVTM and CDR2 ANQGSEA. Deletions cut 1 base from V and 13 bases from J, with 14 bases between. The CDR3 sequence: CSVEAVPSLQFF. The CDR3 DNA sequence: TGCAGCGTTGAAGCCGTTCCCTCGCTCCAGTTCTTC.

The rearrangement joins TRBV5-5 to TRBJ2-4, with a tentative D call TRBD2 (6 bases). Germline CDR1 reads SGHKS; CDR2 reads YYEKEE (reference sequence). V shed 0 bases and J shed 0 bases, with 10 bases lying between them. This CDR3 contains 16 residues. The CDR3 sequence: CASSLGTMLAKNIQYF. CDR3 coding DNA: TGTGCCAGCAGCTTGGGGACTATGTTAGCCAAAAACATTCAGTACTTC.

This clonotype has only a few counts. The V call is TRBV24-1, the J call TRBJ2-1; D is perhaps TRBD1 (6 bases). V was pared by 5 bases and J by 12 bases, with 16 bases between. The CDR3 spans 13 residues. The germline V gene encodes CDR1 KGHDR and CDR2 SFDVKD. The CDR3 sequence: CATSGDRSRGQFF. The CDR3 DNA reads as TGTGCCACCAGTGGCGACAGGTCCCGGGGGCAGTTCTTC.

J is TRBJ2-5 and V is TRBV4-2, with 8 bases matching TRBD1. The V segment lost 1 base and the J segment 5 bases; nucleotides outside the gene matches: 9. CDR3 size: 16 residues. The germline V gene has CDR1 LGHNA and CDR2 YNFKEQ. For the CDR3, the DNA is TGTGCCAGCAGCCAAGGCGGGACAGGAGTGAGGGAGACCCAGTACTTC. Translating gives CASSQGGTGVRETQYF.

The table lists this clonotype with a few counts. The chain combines TRBV10-2 with TRBJ1-4, with no clear D. Germline V gene data show CDR1 as WSHSY and CDR2 as SAAADI. The length of the CDR3 is 14 residues. V gave up 5 bases and J gave up 0 bases, with 7 bases separating them. The CDR3 spells CASSRHPTNEKLFF. The CDR3 bases are TGCGCCAGCAGTAGACACCCAACTAATGAAAAACTGTTTTTT.

This clonotype was recorded a few times. Germline and junction disagree at one end, which may indicate a read error. The gene calls are TRBV10-3 and TRBJ1-1; maybe TRBD1 (6 bases). The CDR3 length is 15 residues. Germline V lookup: CDR1 ENHRY, CDR2 SYGVKD. The CDR3 DNA is TGTGCTATCAATAAGGAGGGGGTTGGGAACACTGAAGCTTTCTTT. Protein: CAINKEGVGNTEAFF.

This clonotype has more than one count but fewer than ten. The rearrangement links TRBV9 to TRBJ2-1, with D perhaps TRBD1 (5 bases). This CDR3 has 14 residues. Trimming left V 0 bases short and J 6 bases short, with 10 bases between. CDR1 and CDR2 from the germline V gene are SGDLS and YYNGEE. DNA for the CDR3: TGTGCCAGCAGCGTAGCAGGCAGGGTCAATGAGCAGTTCTTC. Translated: CASSVAGRVNEQFF.

V and J are TRBV24-1 and TRBJ2-2, with D unresolved. CDR1 KGHDR and CDR2 SFDVKD come from the germline V gene. Trimming took off 1 base at V and 4 bases at J, with 6 bases between the two ends. This CDR3 is 14 amino acids long. In DNA form, the CDR3 reads TGTGCCACCAGTGATTTCCTTTCCACCGGGGAGCTGTTTTTT. Translated: CATSDFLSTGELFF.

In its sample, this clonotype was seen a few times. J is TRBJ2-6 and V is TRBV12-3 or TRBV12-4; D remains ambiguous. V lost 5 bases to trimming and J lost 0 bases, with 14 bases between them. This CDR3 comprises 17 residues. Written as DNA, the CDR3 is TGTGCCAGCAGTCCGACCCCGAAAAGCTCTGGGGCCAACGTCCTGACTTTC. It translates to CASSPTPKSSGANVLTF.

The chain couples TRBV3-1 to TRBJ2-7, with D unresolved. Trimming left V 0 bases short and J 6 bases short, with 15 bases between. Germline assignment: CDR1 LGHDT and CDR2 YNNKEL (reference sequence). The CDR3 contains 15 residues. The CDR3 DNA reads TGTGCCAGCAGCCAAGAAGTCTTGCCCATTGGCGAGCAGTACTTC. It codes for CASSQEVLPIGEQYF.

The V call is TRBV12-3 or TRBV12-4, the J call TRBJ2-7, with 7 nucleotides matching TRBD2. V trimming: 7 bases; J trimming: 0 bases; junction bases outside the gene matches: 9. The CDR3 is 15 residues long. The CDR3 DNA reads as TGTGCCAGCACCCAGTGGGGGGGTCCCTCCTACGAGCAGTACTTC. The encoded protein is CASTQWGGPSYEQYF.

This clonotype appeared many times. The V and J genes are TRBV5-1 and TRBJ2-5; no firm D call. The CDR3 loop spans 13 amino acids. Germline lookup yields CDR1 SGHRS and CDR2 YFSETQ. V lost 3 bases, J lost 0 bases, and 6 bases lay in between. In DNA form, the CDR3 reads TGCGCCAGCAGCTCGACCGACCAAGAGACCCAGTACTTC. Its translation is CASSSTDQETQYF.

This chain links TRBV5-6 with TRBJ2-3; D uncertain. The V end lost 3 bases, the J end lost 4 bases, and 12 bases lay between the germline ends. Germline V gene data show CDR1 as SGHDT and CDR2 as YYEEEE. The CDR3 consists of 14 residues. The DNA for the CDR3 is TGTGCCAGCAGCTGGAATGATAGGGCAGATACGCAGTATTTT. This gives the protein CASSWNDRADTQYF.

This clonotype has more than one count but fewer than ten. The chain joins TRBV7-9 to TRBJ2-3; D is perhaps TRBD1 (6 bases). Trimming removed 1 base at V and 0 bases at J, with 11 bases between. This CDR3 contains 16 residues. Germline assignment: CDR1 SEHNR and CDR2 FQNEAQ (reference sequence). The CDR3 DNA is TGTGCCAGCAGCTTAGTTCAGGGGCCTAGCACAGATACGCAGTATTTT. This sequence encodes CASSLVQGPSTDTQYF.

This clonotype was observed many times. V usage is TRBV29-1 and J usage is TRBJ2-5, with TRBD1 as a possible D gene (5 bases). CDR1 is SQVTM, CDR2 ANQGSEA, per germline. V gave up 3 bases and J gave up 5 bases, with 19 bases separating them. The CDR3 loop spans 15 amino acids. The CDR3 is CSVDGVRVPRETQYF. The CDR3 bases are TGCAGCGTTGATGGCGTCAGGGTCCCCCGGGAGACCCAGTACTTC.

This clonotype came up a few times. The chain joins TRBV5-1 to TRBJ1-2, with D hard to call. The germline CDR1 and CDR2 sequences are SGHRS and YFSETQ. The CDR3 has 15 residues. The V gene lost 0 bases and the J gene lost 4 bases, with 13 bases spanning the gap. CDR3 sequence: CASSLVEAASYGYTF. The CDR3 nucleotides read TGCGCCAGCAGCTTGGTAGAGGCAGCCTCCTATGGCTACACCTTC.

The gene calls are TRBV13 and TRBJ2-7; D is undetermined. The V gene's germline CDR1 is PRHDT and CDR2 FYEKMQ (reference sequence). V lost 4 bases, J lost 4 bases, and 5 bases lay in between. The CDR3 totals 11 residues. For the CDR3, the DNA is TGTGCCAGCAGCTGGGTATACGAGCAGTACTTC. It yields the protein CASSWVYEQYF.

V and J are TRBV6-2 or TRBV6-3 and TRBJ2-7; 9 nucleotides align to TRBD1. Germline values: CDR1 MNHEY, CDR2 SVGEGT. The length of the CDR3 is 13 residues. V trimming: 4 bases; J trimming: 7 bases; junction bases outside the gene matches: 5. The chain's CDR3 is CASSFRTGVEQYF. CDR3 nucleotides: TGTGCCAGCAGTTTTCGGACAGGGGTGGAGCAGTACTTC.

This clonotype was seen a handful of times. The CDR3 loop is CASSEHYTEAFF. CDR3 bases: TGTGCCAGCAGCGAGCACTACACTGAAGCTTTCTTT. This chain links TRBV7-8 with TRBJ1-1; no definite D call. The germline gives CDR1 SGHVS, CDR2 FQNEAQ. Trimming removed 5 bases at V and 3 bases at J, with 7 bases between. This CDR3 has 12 residues.

This clonotype was counted a few times. The rearrangement joins TRBV20-1 to TRBJ2-3, with D possibly TRBD2 on 6 matching bases. Per the germline V gene, CDR1 is DFQATT and CDR2 is SNEGSKA (reference sequence). Trimming stripped 5 bases from V and 0 bases from J, with 9 bases between. The length of the CDR3 is 13 residues. The CDR3 nucleotides read TGCAGTGCTGGTAGCGGTAGCACAGATACGCAGTATTTT. Translation: CSAGSGSTDTQYF.

This clonotype was detected only a few times. The CDR3, as DNA: TGTGCCAGCAGTCCCGCACGGCCCGAGCAGTACTTC. It encodes CASSPARPEQYF. The V call is TRBV27, the J call TRBJ2-7; D is uncertain. The germline V gene encodes CDR1 MNHEY and CDR2 SMNVEV (reference sequence). Trimming pared 5 bases from V and 6 bases from J, leaving 11 bases between. This CDR3 comprises 12 residues.

CDR3 DNA: TGTGCCAGCGGGCCGAGTCTGAACTACAATGAGCAGTTCTTC. Protein: CASGPSLNYNEQFF. This chain uses TRBV12-3 or TRBV12-4 with TRBJ2-1; D is ambiguous. Trimming cost V 8 bases and J 3 bases, with 14 bases left between them. The CDR3 sequence is 14 residues long.

This chain uses TRBV11-2 with TRBJ2-1; possible D gene TRBD1, 5 bases. Trimming shortened V by 5 bases and J by 7 bases, and 15 bases separated the two germline ends. This CDR3 spans 14 amino acids. The germline gives CDR1 SGHAT, CDR2 FQNNGV. The CDR3 loop reads CASSLVGHGNEQFF. The CDR3 DNA reads TGTGCCAGCAGCCTTGTGGGGCACGGTAATGAGCAGTTCTTC.

Comments on this clonotype: The junction departs from germline at one end; a sequencing error may be responsible. The chain is built from TRBV7-7 and TRBJ2-5; D remains ambiguous. The V gene's germline CDR1 is SSHAT and CDR2 FNYEAQ (reference sequence). The CDR3 consists of 15 residues. CDR3 in amino acids: CASSFSSAVQETQYF. CDR3 coding DNA: TGTGCTAGCAGCTTTTCGTCGGCAGTTCAAGAGACCCAGTACTTC.

In this sample, this clonotype turned up a few times. The chain employs TRBV7-2 and TRBJ2-5, with D perhaps matching TRBD1 (5 bases). From germline, CDR1 is SGHTA and CDR2 FQGNSA. The CDR3 has 14 residues. V shed 5 bases and J shed 5 bases, with 15 bases lying between them. For the CDR3, the DNA is TGTGCCAGCAGCGTAAGGGCCAGGGCTGAGACCCAGTACTTC. Amino acid sequence: CASSVRARAETQYF.